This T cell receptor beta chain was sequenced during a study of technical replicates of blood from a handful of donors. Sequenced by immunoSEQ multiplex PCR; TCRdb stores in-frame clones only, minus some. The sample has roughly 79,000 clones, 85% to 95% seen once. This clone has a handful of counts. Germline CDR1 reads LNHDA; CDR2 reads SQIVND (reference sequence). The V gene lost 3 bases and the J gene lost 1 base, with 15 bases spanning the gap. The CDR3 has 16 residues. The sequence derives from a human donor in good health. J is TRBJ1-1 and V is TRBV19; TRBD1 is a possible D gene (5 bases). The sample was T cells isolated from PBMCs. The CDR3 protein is CASSIRTDRRNTEAFF. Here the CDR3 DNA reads TGTGCCAGTAGTATTCGGACCGACAGAAGGAACACTGAAGCTTTCTTT.